Listed below are T cell receptor beta chains from one sample, sequenced in a study of CD8+ T cells in alopecia areata. TCRdb's table, derived via immunoSEQ multiplex PCR, lists solely in-frame clones and lacks some. Found here are 130,000 to 150,000 clones, approximately 87% of them singletons; the top ten hold more than 13%. Specimen: CD8+ T cells sorted from blood, collected at week 0. The receptors were gathered from a human donor with alopecia areata. The CDR3 runs from the conserved cysteine through the conserved F or W. A D gene is named only where the DNA matches it firmly. Clone size is shown for a subset of rows, as once, few, many or a class of expanded clone.

d_call: TRBD1; v_call: TRBV11-2; j_call: TRBJ2-1; cdr3_length: 14; clone_size: .; cdr3_aa: CASSLPPTGYGQFF; cdr3_nt: TGTGCCAGCAGCTTACCCCCGACAGGGTATGGGCAGTTCTTC
d_call: TRBD1; v_call: TRBV11-2; j_call: TRBJ2-7; cdr3_length: 15; clone_size: .; cdr3_aa: CASSSPRQGVYEQYF; cdr3_nt: TGTGCCAGCAGCTCCCCAAGACAGGGGGTGTACGAGCAGTACTTC
d_call: .; v_call: TRBV29-1; j_call: TRBJ2-3; cdr3_length: 14; clone_size: .; cdr3_aa: CSVDSGPYTDTQYF; cdr3_nt: TGCAGCGTTGATAGCGGACCATACACAGATACGCAGTATTTT
d_call: TRBD1; v_call: TRBV30; j_call: TRBJ2-1; cdr3_length: 13; clone_size: .; cdr3_aa: CAGGQDSYNEQFF; cdr3_nt: TGTGCCGGGGGACAGGACTCCTACAATGAGCAGTTCTTC
d_call: .; v_call: TRBV14; j_call: TRBJ1-4; cdr3_length: 17; clone_size: .; cdr3_aa: CASSQEGVRATNEKLFF; cdr3_nt: TGTGCCAGCAGCCAAGAAGGAGTAAGGGCAACTAATGAAAAACTGTTTTTT
d_call: TRBD2; v_call: TRBV7-6; j_call: TRBJ2-3; cdr3_length: 15; clone_size: .; cdr3_aa: CASSILAGELDTQYF; cdr3_nt: TGTGCCAGCAGCATCCTAGCGGGCGAGCTAGATACGCAGTATTTT
d_call: .; v_call: TRBV30; j_call: TRBJ2-2; cdr3_length: 14; clone_size: medium-sized; cdr3_aa: CAWSVLGGTGELFF; cdr3_nt: TGTGCCTGGAGTGTTCTCGGGGGCACCGGGGAGCTGTTTTTT
d_call: .; v_call: TRBV28; j_call: TRBJ2-7; cdr3_length: 13; clone_size: .; cdr3_aa: CASSGAPGPEQYF; cdr3_nt: TGTGCCAGCAGTGGTGCGCCAGGGCCCGAGCAGTACTTC
d_call: TRBD2; v_call: TRBV29-1; j_call: TRBJ2-1; cdr3_length: 13; clone_size: .; cdr3_aa: CSVASGGANEQFF; cdr3_nt: TGCAGCGTTGCTAGCGGGGGGGCAAATGAGCAGTTCTTC
d_call: TRBD2; v_call: TRBV5-1; j_call: TRBJ2-7; cdr3_length: 16; clone_size: .; cdr3_aa: CASSLELAGGRDEQYF; cdr3_nt: TGCGCCAGCAGCTTGGAACTAGCGGGGGGAAGGGACGAGCAGTACTTC
d_call: .; v_call: TRBV27; j_call: TRBJ2-3; cdr3_length: 14; clone_size: .; cdr3_aa: CASSLAEATDTQYF; cdr3_nt: TGTGCCAGCAGTTTAGCGGAGGCTACAGATACGCAGTATTTT
d_call: TRBD2; v_call: TRBV4-1; j_call: TRBJ2-7; cdr3_length: 14; clone_size: few; cdr3_aa: CASSQELAGGEQYF; cdr3_nt: TGCGCCAGCAGCCAAGAACTAGCGGGAGGCGAGCAGTACTTC
d_call: .; v_call: TRBV14; j_call: TRBJ1-2; cdr3_length: 13; clone_size: once; cdr3_aa: CASSQEMDYGYTF; cdr3_nt: TGTGCCAGCAGCCAAGAGATGGACTATGGCTACACCTTC
d_call: .; v_call: TRBV4-1; j_call: TRBJ2-2; cdr3_length: 19; clone_size: .; cdr3_aa: CASSQDPPLPTVNTGELFF; cdr3_nt: TGCGCCAGCAGCCAAGACCCTCCCCTTCCGACAGTGAACACCGGGGAGCTGTTTTTT
d_call: TRBD1; v_call: TRBV2; j_call: TRBJ2-7; cdr3_length: 12; clone_size: .; cdr3_aa: CATQGKSYEQYF; cdr3_nt: TGTGCCACACAGGGGAAATCCTACGAGCAGTACTTC
d_call: TRBD1; v_call: TRBV5-6; j_call: TRBJ1-1; cdr3_length: 14; clone_size: .; cdr3_aa: CASSLSGGNTEAFF; cdr3_nt: TGTGCCAGCAGCTTGTCAGGGGGGAACACTGAAGCTTTCTTT
d_call: TRBD1; v_call: TRBV29-1; j_call: TRBJ2-7; cdr3_length: 15; clone_size: .; cdr3_aa: CSVEGRQGANFEQYF; cdr3_nt: TGCAGCGTTGAAGGCCGACAGGGAGCGAACTTCGAGCAGTACTTC
d_call: .; v_call: TRBV9; j_call: TRBJ2-3; cdr3_length: 14; clone_size: .; cdr3_aa: CASSVGGSTDTQYF; cdr3_nt: TGTGCCAGCAGCGTAGGGGGATCCACAGATACGCAGTATTTT
d_call: .; v_call: TRBV6-5; j_call: TRBJ2-7; cdr3_length: 16; clone_size: .; cdr3_aa: CASSYSTSGLDYEQYF; cdr3_nt: TGTGCCAGCAGTTACTCAACCTCGGGACTTGACTACGAGCAGTACTTC
d_call: TRBD2; v_call: TRBV7-9; j_call: TRBJ2-1; cdr3_length: 17; clone_size: .; cdr3_aa: CASSLPPAGGPRNEQFF; cdr3_nt: TGTGCCAGCAGCTTACCCCCAGCGGGAGGGCCGCGGAATGAGCAGTTCTTC
d_call: .; v_call: TRBV9; j_call: TRBJ2-2; cdr3_length: 14; clone_size: .; cdr3_aa: CASSVEGWTGELFF; cdr3_nt: TGTGCCAGCAGCGTAGAAGGCTGGACCGGGGAGCTGTTTTTT
d_call: .; v_call: TRBV5-8; j_call: TRBJ1-2; cdr3_length: 14; clone_size: .; cdr3_aa: CASSLVRGDGGYTF; cdr3_nt: TGTGCCAGCAGCTTGGTTAGGGGCGATGGTGGCTACACCTTC
d_call: TRBD1; v_call: TRBV5-1; j_call: TRBJ2-7; cdr3_length: 14; clone_size: .; cdr3_aa: CASSLGTGAYEQYF; cdr3_nt: TGCGCCAGCAGCTTGGGGACAGGGGCCTACGAGCAGTACTTC
d_call: .; v_call: TRBV7-6; j_call: TRBJ1-4; cdr3_length: 16; clone_size: .; cdr3_aa: CASSASRGITNEKLFF; cdr3_nt: TGTGCCAGCAGCGCGAGCCGTGGGATAACTAATGAAAAACTGTTTTTT
d_call: TRBD1; v_call: TRBV6-5; j_call: TRBJ2-2; cdr3_length: 15; clone_size: .; cdr3_aa: CASSFGQGAPGELFF; cdr3_nt: TGTGCCAGCAGTTTTGGACAGGGGGCCCCCGGGGAGCTGTTTTTT
d_call: .; v_call: TRBV19; j_call: TRBJ1-5; cdr3_length: 14; clone_size: .; cdr3_aa: CASSSEGGGQPQHF; cdr3_nt: TGTGCCAGTAGTTCCGAGGGGGGGGGCCAGCCCCAGCATTTT
d_call: TRBD2; v_call: TRBV4-1; j_call: TRBJ2-7; cdr3_length: 15; clone_size: .; cdr3_aa: CASSQGASGSYEQYF; cdr3_nt: TGCGCCAGCAGCCAAGGGGCTAGCGGGAGCTACGAGCAGTACTTC
d_call: TRBD1; v_call: TRBV5-6; j_call: TRBJ2-1; cdr3_length: 16; clone_size: .; cdr3_aa: CASSSFTGTAYNEQFF; cdr3_nt: TGTGCCAGCAGCTCATTCACCGGGACAGCTTACAATGAGCAGTTCTTC
d_call: TRBD1; v_call: TRBV9; j_call: TRBJ1-3; cdr3_length: 10; clone_size: .; cdr3_aa: CASGPQGAHF; cdr3_nt: TGTGCCAGCGGCCCACAGGGGGCTCATTTT
d_call: .; v_call: TRBV9; j_call: TRBJ1-5; cdr3_length: 13; clone_size: .; cdr3_aa: CASSGSGNQPQHF; cdr3_nt: TGTGCCAGCAGCGGGTCTGGCAATCAGCCCCAGCATTTT
d_call: TRBD1; v_call: TRBV29-1; j_call: TRBJ2-1; cdr3_length: 14; clone_size: few; cdr3_aa: CSVEAGTGFNEQFF; cdr3_nt: TGCAGCGTTGAAGCCGGGACAGGGTTCAATGAGCAGTTCTTC
d_call: .; v_call: TRBV29-1; j_call: TRBJ2-2; cdr3_length: 16; clone_size: .; cdr3_aa: CSVESSRDTNTGELFF; cdr3_nt: TGCAGCGTTGAATCCTCCAGGGATACCAACACCGGGGAGCTGTTTTTT
d_call: TRBD2; v_call: TRBV2; j_call: TRBJ2-7; cdr3_length: 17; clone_size: .; cdr3_aa: CASSAGLAGGPFWEQYF; cdr3_nt: TGTGCCAGCAGTGCCGGACTAGCGGGGGGCCCTTTCTGGGAGCAGTACTTC
d_call: TRBD1; v_call: TRBV29-1; j_call: TRBJ2-1; cdr3_length: 14; clone_size: .; cdr3_aa: CSGGTASSYNEQFF; cdr3_nt: TGCAGCGGGGGGACAGCGAGCTCCTACAATGAGCAGTTCTTC
d_call: TRBD2; v_call: TRBV6-5; j_call: TRBJ2-1; cdr3_length: 15; clone_size: .; cdr3_aa: CASSSSGGAGNEQFF; cdr3_nt: TGTGCCAGCAGTTCTAGCGGGGGGGCCGGCAATGAGCAGTTCTTC
d_call: TRBD2; v_call: TRBV6-5; j_call: TRBJ2-2; cdr3_length: 15; clone_size: .; cdr3_aa: CASSSAGGRTGELFF; cdr3_nt: TGTGCCAGCAGTTCAGCGGGAGGGAGGACCGGGGAGCTGTTTTTT
d_call: .; v_call: TRBV5-4; j_call: TRBJ2-7; cdr3_length: 14; clone_size: .; cdr3_aa: CASSGGWTPYEQYF; cdr3_nt: TGTGCCAGCAGCGGCGGATGGACCCCCTACGAGCAGTACTTC
d_call: .; v_call: TRBV9; j_call: TRBJ1-1; cdr3_length: 14; clone_size: .; cdr3_aa: CASSPDLGGAEAFF; cdr3_nt: TGTGCCAGCAGCCCGGACTTAGGGGGGGCTGAAGCTTTCTTT
d_call: TRBD1; v_call: TRBV6-1; j_call: TRBJ2-7; cdr3_length: 14; clone_size: .; cdr3_aa: CASSAQGEVSEQYF; cdr3_nt: TGTGCCAGCAGCGCACAGGGGGAAGTGAGCGAGCAGTACTTC
d_call: .; v_call: TRBV19; j_call: TRBJ2-2; cdr3_length: 16; clone_size: .; cdr3_aa: CASSIAARDHTGELFF; cdr3_nt: TGTGCCAGTAGTATAGCCGCCAGGGACCACACCGGGGAGCTGTTTTTT
d_call: TRBD2; v_call: TRBV14; j_call: TRBJ2-7; cdr3_length: 14; clone_size: .; cdr3_aa: CASSPGPGGYEQYF; cdr3_nt: TGTGCCAGCAGCCCGGGCCCGGGAGGCTACGAGCAGTACTTC
d_call: TRBD1; v_call: TRBV5-1; j_call: TRBJ2-1; cdr3_length: 13; clone_size: .; cdr3_aa: CASSWGDRDEQFF; cdr3_nt: TGCGCCAGCAGCTGGGGCGACAGGGATGAGCAGTTCTTC
d_call: .; v_call: TRBV7-9; j_call: TRBJ2-1; cdr3_length: 15; clone_size: .; cdr3_aa: CASSSERTTYNEQFF; cdr3_nt: TGTGCCAGCAGCAGTGAAAGGACGACCTACAATGAGCAGTTCTTC
d_call: .; v_call: TRBV6-6; j_call: TRBJ2-5; cdr3_length: 15; clone_size: .; cdr3_aa: CASSYSKTIQETQYF; cdr3_nt: TGTGCCAGCAGTTACTCGAAAACGATCCAAGAGACCCAGTACTTC
d_call: .; v_call: TRBV13; j_call: TRBJ2-1; cdr3_length: 15; clone_size: .; cdr3_aa: CASSLGLDPKAGQFF; cdr3_nt: TGTGCCAGCAGCTTAGGCCTTGATCCCAAAGCAGGGCAGTTCTTC
d_call: .; v_call: TRBV7-9; j_call: TRBJ2-1; cdr3_length: 13; clone_size: .; cdr3_aa: CASSSTTYNEQFF; cdr3_nt: TGTGCCAGCAGCTCGACTACATACAATGAGCAGTTCTTC
d_call: .; v_call: TRBV7-9; j_call: TRBJ2-7; cdr3_length: 14; clone_size: .; cdr3_aa: CASSPPGQQGEQYF; cdr3_nt: TGTGCCAGCAGCCCCCCCGGACAGCAAGGCGAGCAGTACTTC
d_call: .; v_call: TRBV7-8; j_call: TRBJ2-2; cdr3_length: 15; clone_size: few; cdr3_aa: CASSLDTSDRRELFF; cdr3_nt: TGTGCCAGCAGCTTGGACACCTCTGATCGTAGGGAGCTGTTTTTT